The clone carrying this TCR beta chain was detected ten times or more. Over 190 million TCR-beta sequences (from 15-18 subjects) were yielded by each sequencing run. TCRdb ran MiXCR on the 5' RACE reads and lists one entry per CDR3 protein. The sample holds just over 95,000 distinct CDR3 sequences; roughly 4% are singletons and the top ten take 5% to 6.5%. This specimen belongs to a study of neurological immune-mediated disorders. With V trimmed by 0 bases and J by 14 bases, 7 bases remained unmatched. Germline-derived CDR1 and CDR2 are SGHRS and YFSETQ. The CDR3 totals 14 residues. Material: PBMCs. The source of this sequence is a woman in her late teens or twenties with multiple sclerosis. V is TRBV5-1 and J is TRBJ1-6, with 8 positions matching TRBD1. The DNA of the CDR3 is TGCGCCAGCAGCTTGGAATTTTTGACAGGGGCCCTCCACTTT. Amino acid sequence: CASSLEFLTGALHF.